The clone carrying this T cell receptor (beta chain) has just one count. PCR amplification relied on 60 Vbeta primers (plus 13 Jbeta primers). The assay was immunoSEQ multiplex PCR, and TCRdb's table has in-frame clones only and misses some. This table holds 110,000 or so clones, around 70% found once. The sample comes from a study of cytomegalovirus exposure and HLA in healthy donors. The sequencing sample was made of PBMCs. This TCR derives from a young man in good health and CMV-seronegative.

The CDR3 DNA follows: TGTGCCAGCAGCGCCCCCTTCCGAGCGGGAGGTTTGGTTGAGCAGTTCTTC. Translating it yields CASSAPFRAGGLVEQFF. The V gene is TRBV9, the J gene TRBJ2-1; 9 nucleotides agree with TRBD2. Losses at the gene ends were 3 bases for V and 9 bases for J; bases not matched to a gene: 16. The CDR3 contains 17 residues. Germline assignment: CDR1 SGDLS and CDR2 YYNGEE.